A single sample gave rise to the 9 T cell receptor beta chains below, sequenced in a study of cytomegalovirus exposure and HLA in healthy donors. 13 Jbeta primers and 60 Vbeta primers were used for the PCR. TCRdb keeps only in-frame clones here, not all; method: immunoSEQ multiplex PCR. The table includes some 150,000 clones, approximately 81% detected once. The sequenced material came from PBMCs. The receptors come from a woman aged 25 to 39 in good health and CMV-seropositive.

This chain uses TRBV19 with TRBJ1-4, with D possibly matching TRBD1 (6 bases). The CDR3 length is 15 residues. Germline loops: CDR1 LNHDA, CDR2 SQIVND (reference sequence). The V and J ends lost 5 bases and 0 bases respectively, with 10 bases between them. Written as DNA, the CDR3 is TGTGCCAGTAGTGTCGGACAGTCAACTAATGAAAAACTGTTTTTT. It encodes CASSVGQSTNEKLFF.

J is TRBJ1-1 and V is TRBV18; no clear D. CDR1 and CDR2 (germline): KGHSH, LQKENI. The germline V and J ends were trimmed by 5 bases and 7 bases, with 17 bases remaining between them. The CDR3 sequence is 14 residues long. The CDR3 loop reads CASSSRPGYIEAFF. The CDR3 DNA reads TGTGCCAGCTCATCTAGACCCGGGTACATTGAAGCTTTCTTT. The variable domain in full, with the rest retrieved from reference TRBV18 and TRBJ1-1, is NAGVMQNPRHLVRRRGQEARLRCSPMKGHSHVYWYRQLPEEGLKFMVYLQKENIIDESGMPKERFSAEFPKEGPSILRIQQVVRGDSAAYFCASSSRPGYIEAFFGQGTRLTVV.

CDR3 region: CASSLSGRKTGELFF. CDR3 DNA sequence: TGTGCCAGCAGCCTTAGCGGGCGTAAAACCGGGGAGCTGTTTTTT. V is TRBV7-2 and J is TRBJ2-2; 7 bases line up with TRBD2. CDR1 is SGHTA, CDR2 FQGNSA, per germline. The CDR3 is 15 residues long. The J segment lost 5 bases and the V segment lost 5 bases, leaving 8 bases of the junction unmatched.

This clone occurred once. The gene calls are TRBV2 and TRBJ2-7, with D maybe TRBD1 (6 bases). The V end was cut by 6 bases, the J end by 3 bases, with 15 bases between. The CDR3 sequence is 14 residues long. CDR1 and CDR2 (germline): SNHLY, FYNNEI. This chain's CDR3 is CASSAYRERYEQYF. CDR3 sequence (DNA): TGTGCCAGCAGCGCTTACAGGGAGCGCTACGAGCAGTACTTC. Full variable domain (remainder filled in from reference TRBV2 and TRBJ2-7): EPEVTQTPSHQVTQMGQEVILRCVPISNHLYFYWYRQILGQKVEFLVSFYNNEISEKSEIFDDQFSVERPDGSNFTLKIRSTKLEDSAMYFCASSAYRERYEQYFGPGTRLTVT.

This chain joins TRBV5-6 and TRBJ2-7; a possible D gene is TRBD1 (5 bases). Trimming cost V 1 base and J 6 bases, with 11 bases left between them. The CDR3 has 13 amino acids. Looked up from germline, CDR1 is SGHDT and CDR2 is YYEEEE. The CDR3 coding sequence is TGTGCCAGCAGCTTGTTCCCAGGGCGCGAGCAGTACTTC. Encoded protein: CASSLFPGREQYF.

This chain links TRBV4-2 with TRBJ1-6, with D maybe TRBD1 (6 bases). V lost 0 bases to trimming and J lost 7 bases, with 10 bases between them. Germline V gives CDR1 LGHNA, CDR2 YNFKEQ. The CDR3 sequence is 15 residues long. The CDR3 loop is CASSQDQGLNSPLHF. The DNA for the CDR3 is TGTGCCAGCAGCCAAGATCAGGGGCTCAATTCACCCCTCCACTTT.

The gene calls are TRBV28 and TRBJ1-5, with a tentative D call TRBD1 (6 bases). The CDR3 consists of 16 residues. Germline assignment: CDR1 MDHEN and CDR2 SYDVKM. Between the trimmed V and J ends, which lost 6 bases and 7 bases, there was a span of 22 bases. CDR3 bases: TGTGCCAGCAGACTGCTGACAGGCTACTATAGACAGCCCCAGCATTTT. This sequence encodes CASRLLTGYYRQPQHF.

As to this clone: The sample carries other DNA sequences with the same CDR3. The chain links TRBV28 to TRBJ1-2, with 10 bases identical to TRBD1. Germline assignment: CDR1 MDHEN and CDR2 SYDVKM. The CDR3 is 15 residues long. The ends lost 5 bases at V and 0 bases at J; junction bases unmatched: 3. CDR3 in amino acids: CASSETGGPNYGYTF. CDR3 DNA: TGTGCCAGCAGTGAGACAGGGGGCCCTAACTATGGCTACACCTTC.

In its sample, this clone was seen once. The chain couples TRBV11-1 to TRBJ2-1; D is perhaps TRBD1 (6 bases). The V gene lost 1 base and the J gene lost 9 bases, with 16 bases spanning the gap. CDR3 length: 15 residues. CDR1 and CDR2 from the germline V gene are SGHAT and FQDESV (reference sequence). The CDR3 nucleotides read TGTGCCAGCAGCTTAGGGCGGACAGCTTGGCGTGAGCAGTTCTTC. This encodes CASSLGRTAWREQFF.